Described below is a single TCR beta chain sequence and its context. The sample is drawn from a study of blood T cell repertoires in COVID-19. Study in general: Material from acute and convalescent COVID-19 was sourced from the United States, Italy and Spain. The cDNA or gDNA used as material had been derived from T cells, B-cell-depleted T cells, or PBMCs.

This CDR3 is built from 17 residues. CDR1 is KGHDR and CDR2 is SFDVKD in the germline V gene. Germline trimming cut 3 bases from V and 4 bases from J; bases unmatched to any gene: 8. As handled by the study authors: Amplifying reference gene primers gave estimates of nucleated cell counts. TCRdb keeps only in-frame clones here, not all; method: immunoSEQ multiplex PCR. The V and J calls and clone size are taken from that table; D and trimming were inferred from the DNA. The sample carries around 80,000 clones, about 80% recorded once. The sequenced sample consisted of peripheral blood. The rearrangement joins TRBV24-1 to TRBJ2-1, with 10 positions matching TRBD1. This sequence was found in a human donor in a cohort sampled during active COVID-19. The CDR3, as DNA: TGTGCCACCAGTGATGCAGCCCCGGGACAGGGGTACAATGAGCAGTTCTTC. Its translation is CATSDAAPGQGYNEQFF.